This is a list of T cell receptor beta chains from one sample in a study of identifying expanded T cells in peripheral blood. Method: immunoSEQ multiplex PCR; TCRdb's copy keeps in-frame clones and lacks some. The data hold approximately 59,000 clones, with over 85% observed a single time. Sequenced sample: blood. The source is a person aged 18 to 70 in good health. Each CDR3 is given with its conserved first and last residue. A D gene is named only where the DNA matches it firmly. Only part of the rows carry a size: once, few, many, or a class if the clone is expanded.

J: TRBJ1-1
V: TRBV7-9
D: NA
size: NA
DNA: TGTGCCAGCAGCCCAGAGACCGGCTTGATCACTGAAGCTTTCTTT
CDR3: CASSPETGLITEAFF

J: TRBJ1-5
V: TRBV28
D: NA
size: NA
DNA: TGTGCCAGCAGTTTAGGCGTCAGTGCACAGCCCCAGCATTTT
CDR3: CASSLGVSAQPQHF

J: TRBJ2-3
V: TRBV10-3
D: NA
size: NA
DNA: TGTGCCACGGGTAAAACGGGAGACCCTATCCCGACAGATACGCAGTATTTT
CDR3: CATGKTGDPIPTDTQYF

J: TRBJ2-3
V: TRBV5-1
D: NA
size: NA
DNA: TGCGCCAGCAGCTTGAAGGGGGGCACAGATACGCAGTATTTT
CDR3: CASSLKGGTDTQYF

J: TRBJ2-1
V: TRBV29-1
D: TRBD2
size: NA
DNA: TGCAGCGAGGGACTAGCGGGAGACCACAATGAGCAGTTCTTC
CDR3: CSEGLAGDHNEQFF

J: TRBJ1-4
V: TRBV7-8
D: NA
size: NA
DNA: TGTGCCAGCAGCTTAGTCGGGAGGACTAATGAAAAACTGTTTTTT
CDR3: CASSLVGRTNEKLFF

J: TRBJ1-3
V: TRBV5-1
D: TRBD1
size: NA
DNA: TGCGCCAGCAGCTTAGGGACAGGGACCCTGTTCTCTGGAAACACCATATATTTT
CDR3: CASSLGTGTLFSGNTIYF

J: TRBJ2-6
V: TRBV7-3
D: NA
size: NA
DNA: TGTGCCAGCAGCATGGACAGCTCTGGGGCCAACGTCCTGACTTTC
CDR3: CASSMDSSGANVLTF

J: TRBJ1-1
V: TRBV2
D: NA
size: NA
DNA: TGTGCCAGCAGCGAGGTGGCTGCGAACACTGAAGCTTTCTTT
CDR3: CASSEVAANTEAFF

J: TRBJ2-1
V: TRBV18
D: NA
size: NA
DNA: TGTGCCAGCTCACCAAAGGACCTGAGCTCCTACAATGAGCAGTTCTTC
CDR3: CASSPKDLSSYNEQFF

J: TRBJ1-2
V: TRBV7-2
D: TRBD1
size: NA
DNA: TGTGCCAGCAGCTACACGACCGGGACAGATAGCGGCTATGGCTACACCTTC
CDR3: CASSYTTGTDSGYGYTF

J: TRBJ1-5
V: TRBV6-1
D: NA
size: medium-sized
DNA: TGTGCCAGCAGTGAAGACTCTTTTCCCAATCAGCCCCAGCATTTT
CDR3: CASSEDSFPNQPQHF

J: TRBJ1-2
V: TRBV29-1
D: NA
size: NA
DNA: TGCAGCGCTCCCTCTAGAGAGGAGGGCTATGGCTACACCTTC
CDR3: CSAPSREEGYGYTF

J: TRBJ2-2
V: TRBV7-2
D: NA
size: NA
DNA: TGTGCCAGCAGCCCGAAGATAGCGAACACCGGGGAGCTGTTTTTT
CDR3: CASSPKIANTGELFF

J: TRBJ1-6
V: TRBV5-6
D: NA
size: few
DNA: TGTGCCAGCAGCTTATTCCAGGCCGAGACCCTCCACTTT
CDR3: CASSLFQAETLHF

J: TRBJ2-5
V: TRBV25-1
D: TRBD1
size: NA
DNA: TGTGCCAGCAGTGAATCGGGACAGGGCCAAGAGACCCAGTACTTC
CDR3: CASSESGQGQETQYF

J: TRBJ2-2
V: TRBV2
D: NA
size: NA
DNA: TGTGCCAGCAGTGACAGGGGATCGATTACCGGGGAGCTGTTTTTT
CDR3: CASSDRGSITGELFF

J: TRBJ2-7
V: TRBV28
D: NA
size: once
DNA: TGTGCCAGCAGTATGAGTCGTTCGCTCTACGAGCAGTACTTC
CDR3: CASSMSRSLYEQYF

J: TRBJ2-3
V: TRBV5-4
D: TRBD1
size: NA
DNA: TGTGCCAGCAGCTTTAGGGGACAGCGCACAGATACGCAGTATTTT
CDR3: CASSFRGQRTDTQYF

J: TRBJ2-5
V: TRBV14
D: NA
size: few
DNA: TGTGCCAGCAGCCAAGCGGGAGTGGAAGAGACCCAGTACTTC
CDR3: CASSQAGVEETQYF

J: TRBJ2-7
V: TRBV7-2
D: TRBD2
size: NA
DNA: TGTGCCAGCAGCTTGGGTACTAGCGGGAGATCAGGGGAGCAGTACTTC
CDR3: CASSLGTSGRSGEQYF

J: TRBJ2-1
V: TRBV29-1
D: NA
size: NA
DNA: TGCAGCGTTTATCCAGGGGAGCACAATGAGCAGTTCTTC
CDR3: CSVYPGEHNEQFF

J: TRBJ2-2
V: TRBV7-3
D: TRBD1
size: NA
DNA: TGTGCCAGCAGCTCCACCCGGGACAGGGTAAACACCGGGGAGCTGTTTTTT
CDR3: CASSSTRDRVNTGELFF

J: TRBJ2-6
V: TRBV6-5
D: NA
size: NA
DNA: TGTGCCACACGGGGGAGCTCTGGGGCCAACGTCCTGACTTTC
CDR3: CATRGSSGANVLTF

J: TRBJ1-1
V: TRBV7-6
D: NA
size: NA
DNA: TGTGCCAGCAGCCCGTCCGGGATGAACACTGAAGCTTTCTTT
CDR3: CASSPSGMNTEAFF

J: TRBJ1-1
V: TRBV6-5
D: NA
size: once
DNA: TGTGCCAGCCTGATCGTCACTGAAGCTTTCTTT
CDR3: CASLIVTEAFF

J: TRBJ1-4
V: TRBV4-3
D: NA
size: NA
DNA: TGCGCCAGCAGCCAAGATCCTTATGGATCTAATGAAAAACTGTTTTTT
CDR3: CASSQDPYGSNEKLFF

J: TRBJ2-1
V: TRBV2
D: NA
size: NA
DNA: TGTGCCAGCAATATTAGGGTCACCAATAGTGAGCAGTTCTTC
CDR3: CASNIRVTNSEQFF

J: TRBJ1-3
V: TRBV6-1
D: NA
size: once
DNA: TGTGCCAGCAGGGCGCCGAGCTCTGGAAACACCATATATTTT
CDR3: CASRAPSSGNTIYF

J: TRBJ2-3
V: TRBV6-1
D: NA
size: NA
DNA: TGTGCCAGCAGAGCCGTAGCGAGGGATACGCAGAATTTT
CDR3: CASRAVARDTQNF

J: TRBJ1-2
V: TRBV25-1
D: TRBD1
size: NA
DNA: TGTGCCAGCAGTGATCGGGACAGGGCTTTGGGTGGCTACACCTTC
CDR3: CASSDRDRALGGYTF

J: TRBJ1-5
V: TRBV5-6
D: NA
size: NA
DNA: TGTGCCAGCAGCTTGTTTAGCAATCAGCCCCAGCATTTT
CDR3: CASSLFSNQPQHF

J: TRBJ1-5
V: TRBV7-3
D: TRBD1
size: NA
DNA: TGTGCCAGCAGCCGGGCAGAGACAGGGGGCTTCCATCAGCCCCAGCATTTT
CDR3: CASSRAETGGFHQPQHF

J: TRBJ2-1
V: TRBV5-4
D: NA
size: NA
DNA: TGTGCCAGCAGCTTGGGGGCGGGGACACTAAACAATGAGCAGTTCTTC
CDR3: CASSLGAGTLNNEQFF

J: TRBJ2-7
V: TRBV6-6
D: NA
size: NA
DNA: TGTGCCAGCAGAACCACAGGGAGCTCCTACGAGCAGTACTTC
CDR3: CASRTTGSSYEQYF

J: TRBJ2-1
V: TRBV21-1
D: NA
size: NA
DNA: TGTGCCAGCAGCAAGACTAGCTGTTACCCTAGGGAGCAGTTCTTC
CDR3: CASSKTSCYPREQFF

J: TRBJ2-3
V: TRBV11-2
D: NA
size: NA
DNA: TGTGCCAGCAGCTTACGGCTGAGCACAGATACGCAGTATTTT
CDR3: CASSLRLSTDTQYF

J: TRBJ1-3
V: TRBV4-1
D: NA
size: NA
DNA: TGCGCCAGCAGCCAAGACAGTGGACGGTACTCTGGAAACACCATATATTTT
CDR3: CASSQDSGRYSGNTIYF

J: TRBJ2-5
V: TRBV9
D: TRBD2
size: NA
DNA: TGTGCCAGCAGCGTGGGAGCGGGGCCCCAAGAGACCCAGTACTTC
CDR3: CASSVGAGPQETQYF

J: TRBJ2-5
V: TRBV6-5
D: TRBD2
size: NA
DNA: TGTGCCACCAGTAGCGGGCTAGCGGGAGCAGAGACCCAGTACTTC
CDR3: CATSSGLAGAETQYF

J: TRBJ2-1
V: TRBV7-3
D: NA
size: NA
DNA: TGTGCCAGCAGCACCGGTCGGAACAATGAGCAGTTCTTC
CDR3: CASSTGRNNEQFF

J: TRBJ2-7
V: TRBV4-2
D: NA
size: NA
DNA: TGTGCCAGCAGCCAAGATCCGGCCAGGGGGGCCGAGCAGTACTTC
CDR3: CASSQDPARGAEQYF

J: TRBJ2-5
V: TRBV5-4
D: NA
size: NA
DNA: TGTGCCAGCAGCGACTCTTCGGGGCCCCGAGGGCAAGAGACCCAGTACTTC
CDR3: CASSDSSGPRGQETQYF

J: TRBJ2-7
V: TRBV7-8
D: NA
size: NA
DNA: TGTGCCAGCAGCTTAGATCGGCCCTACGAGCAGTACTTC
CDR3: CASSLDRPYEQYF

J: TRBJ2-7
V: TRBV10-1
D: TRBD1
size: NA
DNA: TGCGCCAGCGCCCCGGGACAGGGCAGATCCCAGCAGTACTTC
CDR3: CASAPGQGRSQQYF

J: TRBJ2-5
V: TRBV18
D: NA
size: NA
DNA: TGTGCCAGCTCTCAACGGGAGGAGACCCAGTACTTC
CDR3: CASSQREETQYF

J: TRBJ1-3
V: TRBV6-6
D: TRBD1
size: NA
DNA: TGTGCCAGCAGTTCGACAGGGGTCGGAGACACCATATATTTT
CDR3: CASSSTGVGDTIYF

J: TRBJ2-7
V: TRBV6-5
D: TRBD1
size: NA
DNA: TGTGCCAGCAGTTACAACGGCGGGACAGGGGCCTACGAGCAGTACTTC
CDR3: CASSYNGGTGAYEQYF

J: TRBJ2-3
V: TRBV19
D: TRBD2
size: NA
DNA: TGTGCCTCGGGGCGGGAGGAGGCTGATACGCAGTATTTT
CDR3: CASGREEADTQYF